This TCR beta chain was retrieved from a study of neoadjuvant anti-PD-1 for oral cavity cancer. Time point in this sample: after neoadjuvant nivolumab, at surgical resection. Tumor libraries mostly used about 5 ug genomic DNA, two replicates each. Profiled with immunoSEQ multiplex PCR; TCRdb holds only in-frame clones, not every one. The data hold approximately 16,000 clones, with 40% observed a single time. This clone appeared once. The sequencing used tumor tissue, collected after nivolumab (anti-PD-1) treatment. The TCR comes from a person aged 35-79 years with oral cavity squamous cell carcinoma.

The CDR3 DNA follows: TGTGCCAGCAGCTTAGACTTCGGGACAGGGGTCGGGGAGCAGTACTTC. Amino acid sequence: CASSLDFGTGVGEQYF. The V call is TRBV7-6, the J call TRBJ2-7; TRBD1 matches at 10 bases. Per the germline V gene, CDR1 is SGHVS and CDR2 is FNYEAQ. V was clipped by 1 base and J by 7 bases; unmatched bases: 10. The CDR3 has 16 residues. Drawing the rest from reference TRBV7-6 and TRBJ2-7, the complete variable domain is GAGVSQSPRYKVTKRGQDVALRCDPISGHVSLYWYRQALGQGPEFLTYFNYEAQQDKSGLPNDRFSAERPEGSISTLTIQRTEQRDSAMYRCASSLDFGTGVGEQYFGPGTRLTVT.